This entry lists 15 T cell receptor beta chains sequenced from one sample in a study of chemoradiotherapy in HPV16-positive cancers. TCRdb's table, derived via immunoSEQ multiplex PCR, lists solely in-frame clones and lacks some. Counted here are 20,000 or so clones, around 90% occurring once; the ten biggest clones make up just under 6%. Sequences were derived from blood, sampled from a patient who underwent chemoradiotherapy. The receptors originated from a human donor with HPV-associated anogenital cancer.

The chain recombines TRBV5-4 with TRBJ1-2, with D hard to call. CDR1 is SGHNT, CDR2 YYREEE, per germline (reference sequence). Trimming shortened V by 4 bases and J by 0 bases, and 13 bases separated the two germline ends. The CDR3 has 15 residues. The chain's CDR3 is CASSRTTGTNYGYTF. The CDR3 DNA reads TGTGCCAGCAGCCGAACGACTGGGACTAACTATGGCTACACCTTC.

The chain recombines TRBV18 with TRBJ2-5; tentative D call: TRBD1 (5 bases). CDR3 length: 14 residues. V was shortened by 6 bases and J by 1 base, with 12 bases between the two germline ends. Germline V lookup: CDR1 KGHSH, CDR2 LQKENI. DNA of the CDR3: TGTGCCAGCTCTCCAAGGGGCTCCCAAGAGACCCAGTACTTC. This gives the protein CASSPRGSQETQYF.

V gene TRBV7-3 combines with J gene TRBJ2-7; TRBD1 matches 9 bases. J gave up 4 bases and V 5 bases, and 6 bases lay outside the gene matches. In germline, CDR1 is SGHTA, CDR2 FQGTGA. The CDR3 consists of 14 residues. In nucleotides, the CDR3 is TGTGCCAGCAGCCTAGGGACAGGGAGTTACGAGCAGTACGTC. This sequence encodes CASSLGTGSYEQYV.

This chain connects TRBV4-1 to TRBJ2-7, with D perhaps assigned TRBD1 or TRBD2 (5 bases each). Trimming shortened V by 4 bases and J by 2 bases, and 12 bases separated the two germline ends. The CDR3 is 14 amino acids. Germline loops: CDR1 MGHRA, CDR2 YSYEKL. For the CDR3, the DNA is TGCGCCAGCAGCCTCCGGGACGGTGCCTACGAGCAGTACTTC. Amino acids: CASSLRDGAYEQYF.

The chain has TRBV20-1 and TRBJ1-1; D uncertain. The length of the CDR3 is 11 residues. V dropped 3 bases and J dropped 6 bases, with 8 bases sitting between them. Germline values: CDR1 DFQATT, CDR2 SNEGSKA (reference sequence). The DNA for the CDR3 is TGCAGTGCTAGGGAGGTAGCTGAAGCTTTCTTT. It codes for CSAREVAEAFF.

This chain uses TRBV29-1 with TRBJ2-5; TRBD2 is a possible D gene (6 bases). From germline, CDR1 is SQVTM and CDR2 ANQGSEA. The V gene lost 8 bases and the J gene lost 2 bases, with 15 bases spanning the gap. The CDR3 is made up of 13 amino acids. The CDR3 loop is CSSGGGGQETQYF. Here the CDR3 DNA reads TGCAGCTCCGGGGGTGGGGGGCAAGAGACCCAGTACTTC.

The gene calls are TRBV14 and TRBJ1-2; D is unresolved. This CDR3 has 12 residues. V shed 0 bases and J shed 4 bases, with 3 bases lying between them. CDR1 is SGHDN and CDR2 is FVKESK in the germline V gene. The CDR3 DNA reads TGTGCCAGCAGCCAAGAGGCCTATGGCTACACCTTC. Amino acids: CASSQEAYGYTF. Combining the CDR3 with reference TRBV14 and TRBJ1-2 gives the whole variable domain EAGVTQFPSHSVIEKGQTVTLRCDPISGHDNLYWYRRVMGKEIKFLLHFVKESKQDESGMPNNRFLAERTGGTYSTLKVQPAELEDSGVYFCASSQEAYGYTFGSGTRLTVV.

The chain recombines TRBV4-1 with TRBJ1-4; no reliable D call. CDR1 and CDR2 from the germline V gene are MGHRA and YSYEKL. There are 15 residues in the CDR3. The V end was cut by 1 base, the J end by 8 bases, with 14 bases between. CDR3 in DNA: TGCGCCAGCAGCCAAGTTTGGGGTTTAGGGGAAAAACTGTTTTTT. Amino acid sequence: CASSQVWGLGEKLFF.

The rearrangement uses TRBV9 and TRBJ2-3, with no clear D. Germline V gene sequence: CDR1 SGDLS, CDR2 YYNGEE. Deletions cut 3 bases from V and 3 bases from J, with 11 bases between. There are 14 residues in the CDR3. The CDR3 protein is CASSARDQTDTQYF. The DNA of the CDR3 is TGTGCCAGCAGCGCCCGCGACCAAACAGATACGCAGTATTTT.

J is TRBJ2-2 and V is TRBV5-6; 7 nucleotides line up with TRBD1. The CDR3 extends over 15 amino acids. CDR1 and CDR2 from the germline V gene are SGHDT and YYEEEE. J was trimmed by 1 base and V by 4 bases; bases with no gene match: 4. DNA of the CDR3: TGTGCCAGCAGCACAGGGGATTGGAACACCGGGGAGCTGTTTTTT. It translates to CASSTGDWNTGELFF.

This sequence joins TRBV5-4 and TRBJ1-2; D perhaps matches TRBD1 (5 bases). The CDR3 is made up of 17 amino acids. Trimming pared 4 bases from V and 7 bases from J, leaving 26 bases between. The V gene's germline CDR1 is SGHNT and CDR2 YYREEE (reference sequence). DNA of the CDR3: TGTGCCAGCAGCCGCCTCACCTCCCCGGGACGTACGGGTGGCTACACCTTC. Amino acids: CASSRLTSPGRTGGYTF.

The CDR3 DNA follows: TGTGCCAGCAGCGGGGGGAACACCGGGGAGCTGTTTTTT. Residues: CASSGGNTGELFF. This rearrangement joins TRBV11-3 to TRBJ2-2, with D possibly called TRBD1 or TRBD2 (5 bases each). Germline-derived CDR1 and CDR2 are SGHNT and YENEEA. The CDR3 contains 13 residues. The V and J ends lost 5 bases and 1 base respectively, with 5 bases between them. Complete variable domain (other parts from reference TRBV11-3 and TRBJ2-2): EAGVVQSPRYKIIEKKQPVAFWCNPISGHNTLYWYLQNLGQGPELLIRYENEEAVDDSQLPKDRFSAERLKGVDSTLKIQPAELGDSAVYLCASSGGNTGELFFGEGSRLTVL.

This clone appeared a single time. This chain uses TRBV5-1 with TRBJ1-2; TRBD1 agrees at 9 bases. The CDR3 runs to 19 residues. Trimming at V came to 2 bases and at J to 7 bases, leaving 21 bases not matched to a gene. In germline, CDR1 is SGHRS, CDR2 YFSETQ. The DNA for the CDR3 is TGCGCCAGCAGCTTACAAACGGGACAGGGTATTATTTCTTGGCGTGGCTACACCTTC. Protein: CASSLQTGQGIISWRGYTF. The whole variable domain, filled in from reference TRBV5-1 and TRBJ1-2, reads KAGVTQTPRYLIKTRGQQVTLSCSPISGHRSVSWYQQTPGQGLQFLFEYFSETQRNKGNFPGRFSGRQFSNSRSEMNVSTLELGDSALYLCASSLQTGQGIISWRGYTFGSGTRLTVV.

This clone was detected once. The chain employs TRBV30 and TRBJ2-4, with 8 nucleotides matching TRBD2. CDR3 length equals 15 residues. Germline V gene data show CDR1 as GTSNPN and CDR2 as SVGIG (reference sequence). V gave up 5 bases and J gave up 1 base; unmatched junction bases: 7. CDR3 bases: TGTGCCTGGGCGGGAGGTGGAGGGGCCAAAAACATTCAGTACTTC. It encodes CAWAGGGGAKNIQYF.

The V call is TRBV4-1, the J call TRBJ1-6; D might be TRBD1 (6 bases). The CDR3 is 18 residues long. Looked up from germline, CDR1 is MGHRA and CDR2 is YSYEKL. Trimming shortened V by 2 bases and J by 5 bases, and 19 bases separated the two germline ends. CDR3 sequence: CASSQSIVRGGDNSPLHF. The CDR3 coding sequence is TGCGCCAGCAGCCAATCCATCGTCAGGGGTGGGGATAATTCACCCCTCCACTTT.